This T cell receptor beta chain was recorded in a study of CD4 T cells in relation to SARS-CoV-2 and coronaviruses. Roughly 100,000 naive or memory CD4+ cells were cultured with CEF peptides for nine to ten days. The protocol was immunoSEQ multiplex PCR, while the TCRdb copy is restricted to in-frame clones and leaves out a portion. The sample holds about 37,000 clones, approximately 82% seen once. In the case of this clone: Its target is not known.

Germline CDR1 reads SGHTS; CDR2 reads YDEGEE. The CDR3 is made up of 13 amino acids. V was trimmed by 1 base and J by 3 bases, leaving 8 bases between them. The TCR comes from an adult with COVID-19. Sequencing used naive CD4+ T cells from PBMCs, cultured in vitro. Subset indicated: naive CD4+ T cells isolated by negative enrichment. The chain uses TRBV5-8 and TRBJ2-7; D is unresolved. CDR3 residues: CASSLRRNYEQYF. CDR3 DNA sequence: TGTGCCAGCAGCTTGCGGAGAAACTACGAGCAGTACTTC.